One and the same sample provided the 6 T cell receptor beta chains below, sequenced in a study of T cell changes during pregnancy in multiple sclerosis. Only in-frame clones appear in the TCRdb table, and some are missing; sequencing was by immunoSEQ multiplex PCR. Of around 72,000 clones listed, around 94% are singletons. This specimen consisted of peripheral blood, obtained in the second trimester of pregnancy. Receptor source: a female donor in good health, enrolled as a control in a pregnancy study.

This chain uses TRBV7-2 with TRBJ1-5; weak D call: TRBD1 (6 bases). In germline, CDR1 is SGHTA, CDR2 FQGNSA. V was pared by 2 bases and J by 6 bases, with 14 bases between. This CDR3 region has 15 residues. CDR3 DNA: TGTGCCAGCAGCTTATCAGGGGCGAGTTTTCAGCCCCAGCATTTT. Protein product: CASSLSGASFQPQHF. Full variable domain (remainder filled in from reference TRBV7-2 and TRBJ1-5): GAGVSQSPSNKVTEKGKDVELRCDPISGHTALYWYRQSLGQGLEFLIYFQGNSAPDKSGLPSDRFSAERTGGSVSTLTIQRTQQEDSAVYLCASSLSGASFQPQHFGDGTRLSIL.

The chain links TRBV7-3 to TRBJ2-1, with 12 positions matching TRBD2. Per germline, CDR1 SGHTA and CDR2 FQGTGA. J lost 4 bases, V lost 6 bases, and 4 bases had no gene match. The CDR3 runs to 15 residues. This CDR3 reads CASSAGTSGYNEQFF. The CDR3 region has the DNA TGTGCCAGCAGTGCCGGGACTAGCGGGTACAATGAGCAGTTCTTC.

J is TRBJ1-2 and V is TRBV6-5; 7 bases are shared with TRBD1. The J segment lost 2 bases and the V segment lost 4 bases, leaving 7 bases of the junction unmatched. Germline values: CDR1 MNHEY, CDR2 SVGAGI. The CDR3 covers 15 residues. The CDR3 region is CASSSPGQKNYGYTF. In nucleotides, the CDR3 is TGTGCCAGCAGTTCTCCGGGACAGAAGAACTATGGCTACACCTTC.

This clone was observed a single time. The chain has TRBV29-1 and TRBJ2-2, with D tentatively TRBD1 (6 bases). In germline, CDR1 is SQVTM, CDR2 ANQGSEA. Trimming took off 6 bases at V and 4 bases at J, with 21 bases between the two ends. The CDR3 sequence is 16 residues long. DNA of the CDR3: TGCAGCGTAACCGGGACATCTACCTTAGGCACCGGGGAGCTGTTTTTT. As protein: CSVTGTSTLGTGELFF.

V gene TRBV4-3 combines with J gene TRBJ1-3; D gene uncertain. Germline CDR1 reads LGHNA; CDR2 reads YSLEER. Trimming pared 0 bases from V and 6 bases from J, leaving 15 bases between. This CDR3 is built from 16 residues. DNA for the CDR3: TGCGCCAGCAGCCAAGAACCGGCTCGGAGCGCAAACACCATATATTTT. Translation gives CASSQEPARSANTIYF.

This clone was observed a single time. The chain couples TRBV5-4 to TRBJ2-3; 13 positions match TRBD2. The germline V gene has CDR1 SGHNT and CDR2 YYREEE (reference sequence). V shed 3 bases and J 1 base; nucleotides not matched to a gene: 5. The CDR3 covers 17 residues. CDR3 sequence reads: CASSSGLAGRRTDTQYF. CDR3 coding DNA: TGTGCCAGCAGCTCGGGACTAGCGGGGCGACGCACAGATACGCAGTATTTT.